A selection of T cell receptor beta chains follows, all from one sample in a study of blood T cell repertoires in COVID-19. This table comes from immunoSEQ multiplex PCR, and its TCRdb copy is limited to in-frame clones, with some not included. The data contain over 100,000 clones, roughly 80% of them singletons. The sequencing input was peripheral blood. The receptors were gathered from a man in his 70s with acute or convalescent COVID-19. The CDR3 runs from the conserved cysteine through the conserved F or W. The D gene is left open where the match is weak. Clone size is not always given. Where it is, it says once, few, many or a class for expanded clones.

cdr3_aa | cdr3_nt | v_call | clone_size | d_call | j_call
CASSPIDSNYEQYF | TGCGCCAGCAGCCCCATAGACAGTAACTACGAGCAGTACTTC | TRBV5-1 | . | . | TRBJ2-7
CASSYTGLFNEKLFF | TGTGCCAGCAGTTACACAGGGTTATTTAATGAAAAACTGTTTTTT | TRBV6-5 | . | . | TRBJ1-4
CASSLSGSQETQYF | TGTGCCAGCAGCCTTAGCGGGAGTCAGGAGACCCAGTACTTC | TRBV28 | . | TRBD2 | TRBJ2-5
CASSDRGPGEQYF | TGTGCCAGCAGCGACAGGGGCCCGGGAGAGCAGTACTTC | TRBV9 | . | TRBD1 | TRBJ2-7
CASRTGFGNQPQHF | TGTGCCAGCAGGACAGGGTTCGGTAATCAGCCCCAGCATTTT | TRBV28 | . | TRBD1 | TRBJ1-5
CASSDQGQGREQYF | TGTGCCAGCAGTGACCAGGGACAGGGACGCGAGCAGTACTTC | TRBV6-1 | . | TRBD1 | TRBJ2-7
CSVEGTGGKASVPEEQYF | TGCAGCGTTGAAGGGACAGGGGGGAAGGCGAGTGTCCCCGAGGAGCAGTACTTC | TRBV29-1 | few | TRBD1 | TRBJ2-7
CASSLEGKGAQPQHF | TGTGCCAGCAGCTTAGAGGGTAAGGGAGCTCAGCCCCAGCATTTT | TRBV7-9 | . | . | TRBJ1-5
CASRNGGGASNQPQHF | TGTGCCAGCCGGAACGGGGGGGGAGCAAGCAATCAGCCCCAGCATTTT | TRBV28 | . | . | TRBJ1-5
CASRTSGVSTDTQYF | TGCGCCAGCAGGACTAGCGGGGTTAGCACAGATACGCAGTATTTT | TRBV5-1 | once | TRBD2 | TRBJ2-3
CASSGSGNQPQHF | TGTGCCAGCAGTGGCTCAGGGAATCAGCCCCAGCATTTT | TRBV25-1 | . | . | TRBJ1-5